Below are 9 T cell receptor beta chains sequenced from a single sample in a study of T-cell memory formation after mild COVID-19. TCRdb re-derived calls from the 5' RACE reads in MiXCR, one entry per CDR3 protein. This sample has around 80,000 distinct CDR3 sequences, with about 14% found just once. The source material was PBMCs or a T cell subset sorted from them (not recorded which). These receptor sequences come from an adult woman who had mild COVID-19 (a few samples of this study predate the infection). Cell type and time point are not known.

A few counts support this clonotype. The J gene is TRBJ2-3, the V gene TRBV9; 8 bases map to TRBD2. Trimming at V came to 2 bases and at J to 1 base, leaving 0 bases not matched to a gene. Germline lookup yields CDR1 SGDLS and CDR2 YYNGEE. This CDR3 comprises 14 residues. The chain's CDR3 is CASSVGRGTDTQYF. The CDR3 DNA reads as TGTGCCAGCAGCGTCGGGAGGGGCACAGATACGCAGTATTTT.

The sample holds a few counts of this clonotype. V and J are TRBV27 and TRBJ2-7; tentatively, D is TRBD2 (6 bases). From germline, CDR1 is MNHEY and CDR2 SMNVEV (reference sequence). The ends were cut back, 2 bases at V and 0 bases at J, with 11 bases in the middle. The CDR3 has 15 residues. CDR3 bases: TGTGCCAGCAGTTTAACTCGGGAGACCTCCTACGAGCAGTACTTC. Protein: CASSLTRETSYEQYF.

The gene calls are TRBV4-1 and TRBJ2-7; 12 nucleotides agree with TRBD2. The CDR3 sequence is 15 residues long. V shed 5 bases, J shed 6 bases, and the junction held 8 bases outside the gene matches. Looked up from germline, CDR1 is MGHRA and CDR2 is YSYEKL. In nucleotides, the CDR3 is TGCGCCAGCAGCGGACGACTAGCGGGGGCCTCCGAGCAGTACTTC. Translated, it gives CASSGRLAGASEQYF.

This clonotype was observed at least ten times. The chain joins TRBV11-2 to TRBJ1-5, with TRBD1 matching over 10 bases. There are 17 residues in the CDR3. From germline, CDR1 is SGHAT and CDR2 FQNNGV. With V trimmed by 1 base and J by 6 bases, 9 bases remained unmatched. CDR3 sequence reads: CASSLGEAGQGFQPQHF. Here the CDR3 DNA reads TGTGCCAGCAGCTTAGGCGAGGCGGGACAGGGGTTTCAGCCCCAGCATTTT.

The rearrangement links TRBV6-5 to TRBJ2-7, with TRBD1 identical over 9 bases. The germline V gene has CDR1 MNHEY and CDR2 SVGAGI. V was clipped by 5 bases and J by 5 bases; unmatched bases: 13. This CDR3 contains 16 residues. CDR3 sequence reads: CASSLRTGVPLHEQYF. CDR3 DNA sequence: TGTGCCAGCAGTCTACGGACAGGGGTCCCCCTCCACGAGCAGTACTTC.

This clonotype was found a few times. V and J are TRBV12-3 or TRBV12-4 and TRBJ1-1; no clear D. The V and J ends lost 6 bases and 1 base respectively, with 9 bases between them. The CDR3 sequence is 13 residues long. In nucleotides, the CDR3 is TGTGCCAGCAGCCCCGTAGAGAACACTGAAGCTTTCTTT. It yields the protein CASSPVENTEAFF.

This clonotype was recorded at least ten times. This chain links TRBV9 with TRBJ2-1; 9 bases agree with TRBD2. J was trimmed by 4 bases and V by 0 bases; bases with no gene match: 5. Germline assignment: CDR1 SGDLS and CDR2 YYNGEE. CDR3 length equals 16 residues. CDR3 sequence: CASSVVASGAYNEQFF. CDR3 coding DNA: TGTGCCAGCAGCGTAGTGGCTAGCGGGGCGTACAATGAGCAGTTCTTC.

This clonotype has a handful of counts. The V call is TRBV29-1, the J call TRBJ2-2, with D possibly matching TRBD1 (6 bases). The CDR3 has 13 amino acids. V was trimmed by 5 bases and J by 7 bases, leaving 14 bases between them. Germline CDR1 and CDR2: SQVTM and ANQGSEA. CDR3 in DNA: TGCAGCGTTTTAGTGGGGGCGGGCGGGGAGCTGTTTTTT. Its translation: CSVLVGAGGELFF.

V and J are TRBV5-1 and TRBJ2-7; possible D gene TRBD2, 6 bases. CDR3 size: 16 residues. V gave up 4 bases and J gave up 5 bases, with 22 bases separating them. Looked up from germline, CDR1 is SGHRS and CDR2 is YFSETQ. The CDR3 nucleotides are TGCGCCAGCAGCCCTCGACTAGGGAGTTTCTCGGACGAGCAGTACTTC. Protein: CASSPRLGSFSDEQYF.